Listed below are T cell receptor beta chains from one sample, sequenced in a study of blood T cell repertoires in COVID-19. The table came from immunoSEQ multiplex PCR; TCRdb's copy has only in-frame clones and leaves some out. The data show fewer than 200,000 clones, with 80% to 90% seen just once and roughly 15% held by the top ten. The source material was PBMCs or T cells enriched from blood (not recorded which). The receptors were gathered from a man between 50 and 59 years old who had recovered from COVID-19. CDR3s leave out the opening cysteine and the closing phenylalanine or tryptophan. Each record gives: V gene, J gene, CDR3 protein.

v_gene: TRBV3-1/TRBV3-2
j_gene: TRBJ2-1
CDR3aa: ASSRGNGGAYNEQF

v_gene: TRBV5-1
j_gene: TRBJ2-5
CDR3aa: ASSLDQRGTQY

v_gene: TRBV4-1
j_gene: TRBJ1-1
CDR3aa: ASSRDPGQIVNTEAF

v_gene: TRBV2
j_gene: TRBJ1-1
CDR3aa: ASRAGYFEAF

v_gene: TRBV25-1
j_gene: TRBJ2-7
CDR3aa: ASSLQGTYEQY

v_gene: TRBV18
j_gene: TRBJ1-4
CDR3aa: ASSPLGTGDNEKLF

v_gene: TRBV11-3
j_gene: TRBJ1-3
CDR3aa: ASSSQTGSGNTIY

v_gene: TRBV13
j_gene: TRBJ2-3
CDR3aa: ASSPLGLGTGADTQY

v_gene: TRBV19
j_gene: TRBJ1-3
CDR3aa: ASSIDLGNTIY

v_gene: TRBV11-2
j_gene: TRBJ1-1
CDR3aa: ASSPPRAEAF

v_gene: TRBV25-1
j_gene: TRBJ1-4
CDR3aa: ASSDLTAYAREKLF

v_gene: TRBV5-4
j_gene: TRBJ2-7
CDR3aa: ASSLGTGGEPSFYEQY

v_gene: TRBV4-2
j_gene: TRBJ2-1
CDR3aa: ASSQLAGGGYNEQF

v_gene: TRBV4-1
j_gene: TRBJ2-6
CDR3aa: ASSPGADRGGANVLT

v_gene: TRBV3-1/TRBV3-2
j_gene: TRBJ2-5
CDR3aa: ASSQDRTDDQETQY

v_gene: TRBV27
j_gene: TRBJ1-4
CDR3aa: ASSPEFRTGRREKLF

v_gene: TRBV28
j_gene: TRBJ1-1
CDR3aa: ASSPTGTGATEAF

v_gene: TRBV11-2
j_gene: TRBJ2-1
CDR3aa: ASSFTGDLYNEQF

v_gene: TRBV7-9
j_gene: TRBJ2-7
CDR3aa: ASSFSQGGYEQY

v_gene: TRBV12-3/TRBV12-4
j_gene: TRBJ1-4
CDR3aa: ASSLTEGEKLF

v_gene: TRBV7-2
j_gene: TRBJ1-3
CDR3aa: ASSSRTGRGNTIY

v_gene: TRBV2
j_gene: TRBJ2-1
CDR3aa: ASRKGAVNEQF

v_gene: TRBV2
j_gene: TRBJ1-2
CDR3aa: ASSAGQFYGYT

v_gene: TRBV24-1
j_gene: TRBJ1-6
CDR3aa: ATSDSPDRFNRGSYNSPLH

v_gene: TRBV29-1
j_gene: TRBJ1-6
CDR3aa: SVVNGGSLH

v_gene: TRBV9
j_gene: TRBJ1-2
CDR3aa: ASSVSGTGNNYGYT

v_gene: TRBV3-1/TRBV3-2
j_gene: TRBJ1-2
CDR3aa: ASSQRTVTVNYGYT

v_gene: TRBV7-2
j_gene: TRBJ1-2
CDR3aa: ASSLASGQTNYGYT

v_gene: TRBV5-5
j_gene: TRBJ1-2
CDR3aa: ASSLQPDRVQNGYT

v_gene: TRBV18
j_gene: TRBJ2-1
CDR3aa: ASSPTGGEYNEQF

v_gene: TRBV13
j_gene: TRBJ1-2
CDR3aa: ASSPRRTENYGYT

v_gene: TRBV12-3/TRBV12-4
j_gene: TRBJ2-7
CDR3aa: ASTTGVDEQY

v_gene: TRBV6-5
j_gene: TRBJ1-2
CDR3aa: ASRLVSVSYGYT

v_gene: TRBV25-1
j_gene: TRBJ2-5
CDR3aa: ASRFPGNSETQY

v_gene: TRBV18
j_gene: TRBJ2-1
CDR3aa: ASSPPANEQF

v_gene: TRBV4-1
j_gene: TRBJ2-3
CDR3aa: ASRLTSGGIGHTDTQY

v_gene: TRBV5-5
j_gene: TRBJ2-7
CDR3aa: ASRPDRGLGFSYEQY

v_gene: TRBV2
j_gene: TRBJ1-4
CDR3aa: ASSYRTGAREKLF

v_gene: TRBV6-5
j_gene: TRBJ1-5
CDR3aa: ASRPDSSNQPQH

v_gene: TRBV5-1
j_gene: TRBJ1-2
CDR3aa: ASRGQGHPLYGYT

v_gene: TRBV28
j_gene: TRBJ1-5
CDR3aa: ASSSGTGSEPQH

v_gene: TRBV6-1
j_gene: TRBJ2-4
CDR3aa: ASSEPIAVAKNIQY

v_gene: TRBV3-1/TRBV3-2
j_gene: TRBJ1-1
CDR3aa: ASSKTVNTEAF

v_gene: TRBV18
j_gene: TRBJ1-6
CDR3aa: ASSQGAFRDSPLH

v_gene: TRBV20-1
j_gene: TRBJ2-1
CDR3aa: SASYAGGYNEQF

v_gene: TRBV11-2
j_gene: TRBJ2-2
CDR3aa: ASSLVGTRNTGELF

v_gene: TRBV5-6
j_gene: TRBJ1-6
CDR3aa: ASSLKTGRDYNSPLH

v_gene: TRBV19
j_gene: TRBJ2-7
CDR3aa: ASRDRGIESGHEQY

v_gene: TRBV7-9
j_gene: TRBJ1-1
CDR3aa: ASSLQGIMNTEAF

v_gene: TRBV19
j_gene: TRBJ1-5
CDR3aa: ASSIGQTQH

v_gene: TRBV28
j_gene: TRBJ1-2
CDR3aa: ASSSVVGVGQGYYGGYT